The clone carrying this T cell receptor beta chain appeared a few times. Its antigen is undetermined. Donors underwent one heparinised blood draw, roughly 110 mL on average. The data stem from a study of beta chain features in type 1 diabetes. This CDR3 region has 14 residues. V lost 4 bases, J lost 1 base, and 11 bases lay in between. Looked up from germline, CDR1 is MDHEN and CDR2 is SYDVKM. The authors reverse transcribed all of the isolated RNA, so sequencing captured expressed TCRB transcripts. TCRdb's copy holds only in-frame clones and misses some; the assay was immunoSEQ multiplex PCR. The sample lists more than 60,000 clones; roughly 60% were seen once. Study results and limitations: These data did not resolve whether HLA type affects TCRB rearrangement. The VDJ junctions of type 1 diabetes patients carried fewer insertions and more deletions.

The sequencing sample was made of Tregs from blood. This sequence originates from a woman between 18 and 30 years old in good health. V is TRBV28 and J is TRBJ2-7; TRBD2 might be the D (6 bases). Here the CDR3 reads CASSSPGGSYEQYF. The DNA for the CDR3 is TGTGCCAGCAGTTCCCCCGGGGGTTCCTACGAGCAGTACTTC.